This T cell receptor (beta chain) is from a study of T cell responses to AZD1222 COVID-19 vaccine. Points from the study as a whole: Reports say nearly half of spike-specific TCRs go after unmutated variant regions. Two AZD1222 doses significantly raised spike-specific TCR breadth and depth over controls. There were vaccine-associated CD4 TCRs across spike, dominant at 160-218 and 743-854.

Assay used: immunoSEQ multiplex PCR; TCRdb lists only in-frame clones, some missing. The sample carries 140,000 to 150,000 clones, approximately 93% recorded once. CDR3 length equals 14 residues. The V segment lost 6 bases and the J segment 6 bases; nucleotides outside the gene matches: 7. The germline V gene has CDR1 LNHDA and CDR2 SQIVND (reference sequence). This clone has just one count. Antigen: not known. The chain is built from TRBV19 and TRBJ1-5; 8 nucleotides line up with TRBD1. Specimen: peripheral blood, collected after recovery from COVID-19. This TCR was recovered from an adult who had recovered from COVID-19. The CDR3: CASSQGAVGQPQHF. In DNA form, the CDR3 reads TGTGCCAGTAGCCAGGGGGCGGTCGGTCAGCCCCAGCATTTT.